This record covers a single T cell receptor (beta chain). With 5 bases removed from V and 9 bases from J, the gap between germline ends came to 20 bases. The CDR3 spans 16 residues. The V gene's germline CDR1 is MDHEN and CDR2 SYDVKM. The sample is drawn from a study of blood T cell repertoires in COVID-19. Across the whole study: Spain, Italy and the United States supplied samples that represented acute and convalescent COVID-19. T cells, B-cell-depleted T cells, or PBMCs supplied cDNA or gDNA.

In the study's own analysis: It was from reference gene primer amplification that nucleated cell counts were estimated. Assay used: immunoSEQ multiplex PCR; TCRdb lists only in-frame clones, some missing. V and J calls plus clone size are reproduced from that table; the DNA served to infer D and trimming. The top ten hold about 0.24% of the sample, which has just over 650,000 clones, 80% to 90% seen once. The receptor was isolated from a woman aged 18-29 years with acute or convalescent COVID-19. The sample was peripheral blood. This rearrangement joins TRBV28 to TRBJ1-6; a weak D match, TRBD1 (6 bases). CDR3 sequence reads: CASSPGTPKGISPLHF. DNA of the CDR3: TGTGCCAGCAGTCCCGGGACACCCAAAGGAATTTCACCCCTCCACTTT.